The 19 T cell receptor beta chains listed next were all sequenced from one sample in a study of human T cells and chemical hapten exposure. TCRdb re-called the RACE reads with MiXCR, one entry per CDR3 protein. The table records 150,000 to 200,000 distinct CDR3 sequences, 14% of them present only once. The time point: patch test 1, 2 weeks after DPC sensitization. The treatment here: therapeutic diphenylcyclopropenone sensitization with weekly scalp DPC. Source: whole blood, taken in connection with sensitization to the hapten diphenylcyclopropenone (DPC). The receptors here all came from a woman in her thirties with alopecia areata. Some clones in this sample may be carry-over from other donors' samples.

This clonotype was counted between two and nine times. The chain links TRBV28 to TRBJ1-2; weak D call: TRBD1 (6 bases). V was shortened by 8 bases and J by 4 bases, with 14 bases between the two germline ends. The CDR3 is 13 amino acids. Germline CDR1 is MDHEN and CDR2 is SYDVKM. In DNA, the CDR3 is TGTGCCAGCGAGGGGGGTGGCGGCTATGGCTACACCTTC. Translating gives CASEGGGGYGYTF.

Many counts were recorded for this clonotype. This sequence joins TRBV7-9 and TRBJ1-4; 8 bases are a match to TRBD1. The J segment lost 7 bases and the V segment lost 5 bases, leaving 6 bases of the junction unmatched. In germline, CDR1 is SEHNR, CDR2 FQNEAQ (reference sequence). CDR3 length equals 14 residues. The CDR3 nucleotides are TGTGCCAGCAGCAGAGGTCAGGGGGCTGAAAAACTGTTTTTT. Translated, it gives CASSRGQGAEKLFF.

This clonotype came up a few times. This chain uses TRBV18 with TRBJ1-3, with TRBD1 identical over 7 bases. Germline CDR1 and CDR2: KGHSH and LQKENI. V lost 2 bases, J lost 0 bases, and 10 bases stayed unmatched. This CDR3 is 18 amino acids long. The CDR3 sequence: CASSPRISDRSSGNTIYF. The CDR3 region has the DNA TGTGCCAGCTCACCAAGGATCTCGGACAGGAGCTCTGGAAACACCATATATTTT.

V and J are TRBV5-1 and TRBJ2-6; 7 bases line up with TRBD2. This CDR3 comprises 14 residues. Germline CDR1 reads SGHRS; CDR2 reads YFSETQ. Losses at the gene ends were 7 bases for V and 0 bases for J; bases not matched to a gene: 1. CDR3 in DNA: TGCGCCAGCGGGGAGGGCTCTGGGGCCAACGTCCTGACTTTC. Translating it yields CASGEGSGANVLTF.

This clonotype turned up a few times. The rearrangement joins TRBV7-2 to TRBJ2-3; D is ambiguous. Germline CDR1 SGHTA, CDR2 FQGNSA. V was cut by 0 bases and J by 2 bases, with 18 bases left in between. This CDR3 has 18 residues. CDR3 coding DNA: TGTGCCAGCAGCTTAGCGGGTCCGGGCGCGCACTACACAGATACGCAGTATTTT. It encodes CASSLAGPGAHYTDTQYF.

This clonotype was picked up many times. The genes are TRBV6-6 and TRBJ1-5, with 7 bases lining up with TRBD1. Trimming took 2 bases from V and 5 from J; bases not matched to a gene: 9. This CDR3 spans 16 amino acids. Looked up from germline, CDR1 is MNHNY and CDR2 is SVGAGI (reference sequence). CDR3 loop: CASSYLKTGHYQPQHF. In DNA form, the CDR3 reads TGTGCCAGCAGTTACCTCAAGACAGGGCACTATCAGCCCCAGCATTTT.

This chain connects TRBV7-2 to TRBJ1-1, with D uncertain. CDR3 length equals 15 residues. Trimming left V 5 bases short and J 0 bases short, with 13 bases between. The germline V gene encodes CDR1 SGHTA and CDR2 FQGNSA. DNA of the CDR3: TGTGCCAGCAGCCTTCAAACAAGCATGAACACTGAAGCTTTCTTT. It yields the protein CASSLQTSMNTEAFF.

The V gene is TRBV20-1, the J gene TRBJ2-7; D unclear. This CDR3 is built from 12 residues. V was cut by 0 bases and J by 1 base, with 4 bases left in between. The germline V gene encodes CDR1 DFQATT and CDR2 SNEGSKA (reference sequence). The CDR3 DNA follows: TGCAGTGCTAGAGAACAGTCCTACGAGCAGTACTTC. This sequence encodes CSAREQSYEQYF.

V is TRBV11-3 and J is TRBJ2-1, with 11 bases that match TRBD2. Looked up from germline, CDR1 is SGHNT and CDR2 is YENEEA. The CDR3 is 16 residues long. V trimming: 1 base; J trimming: 6 bases; junction bases outside the gene matches: 5. CDR3 sequence (DNA): TGTGCCAGCAGCTTAGCCGGACTAGCGGGCAGCAATGAGCAGTTCTTC. The encoded protein is CASSLAGLAGSNEQFF.

The chain joins TRBV20-1 to TRBJ2-7; 12 bases match TRBD1. Germline assignment: CDR1 DFQATT and CDR2 SNEGSKA (reference sequence). J lost 4 bases, V lost 3 bases, and 4 bases had no gene match. The CDR3 has 14 amino acids. The CDR3 loop is CSARGTGGEYEQYF. CDR3 coding DNA: TGCAGTGCTAGGGGGACAGGGGGCGAATACGAGCAGTACTTC.

There are a few counts of this clonotype. V and J are TRBV6-6 and TRBJ2-1; TRBD2 matches at 8 bases. There are 14 residues in the CDR3. With V trimmed by 8 bases and J by 10 bases, 13 bases remained unmatched. Germline CDR1 is MNHNY and CDR2 is SVGAGI (reference sequence). Here the CDR3 reads CASRRAGVGWEQFF. The CDR3 DNA sequence: TGTGCCAGCCGACGAGCGGGAGTTGGTTGGGAGCAGTTCTTC.

The chain joins TRBV24-1 to TRBJ1-6, with no clear D. Trimming shortened V by 3 bases and J by 6 bases, and 2 bases separated the two germline ends. The CDR3 is 12 residues long. Germline-derived CDR1 and CDR2 are KGHDR and SFDVKD. The chain's CDR3 is CATSDGNSPLHF. Written as DNA, the CDR3 is TGTGCCACCAGTGATGGTAATTCACCCCTCCACTTT.

This clonotype has only a few counts. The rearrangement links TRBV14 to TRBJ1-3; TRBD1 agrees at 7 bases. Germline V CDR1 and CDR2: SGHDN, FVKESK. The CDR3 runs to 15 residues. The junction had 4 bases not matched to a gene; V was cut back by 5 bases and J by 0 bases. The CDR3 loop reads CASSSGQVSGNTIYF. In DNA form, the CDR3 reads TGTGCCAGCAGCAGTGGACAGGTCTCTGGAAACACCATATATTTT. Drawing the rest from reference TRBV14 and TRBJ1-3, the complete variable domain is EAGVTQFPSHSVIEKGQTVTLRCDPISGHDNLYWYRRVMGKEIKFLLHFVKESKQDESGMPNNRFLAERTGGTYSTLKVQPAELEDSGVYFCASSSGQVSGNTIYFGEGSWLTVV.

The chain joins TRBV9 to TRBJ2-7, with D possibly TRBD1 on 6 matching bases. Trimming removed 0 bases from V and 0 bases from J, with 25 bases in between. Germline CDR1 and CDR2: SGDLS and YYNGEE. The CDR3 spans 20 residues. CDR3 nucleotides: TGTGCCAGCAGCGTAGAGATCCGGGGCTGGGGGCGGCATATCTCCTACGAGCAGTACTTC. Its protein product is CASSVEIRGWGRHISYEQYF.

This clonotype was picked up many times. J is TRBJ2-7 and V is TRBV28; 9 bases agree with TRBD1. V gave up 5 bases and J gave up 7 bases; unmatched junction bases: 12. Germline lookup yields CDR1 MDHEN and CDR2 SYDVKM. This CDR3 comprises 15 residues. As DNA, the CDR3 is TGTGCCAGCAGTAAAAGACAGGGGGGTGAGGTTGAGCAGTACTTC. It translates to CASSKRQGGEVEQYF.

This clonotype has a handful of counts. The chain is built from TRBV28 and TRBJ2-7, with D perhaps TRBD1 or TRBD2 (6 bases each). CDR1 is MDHEN and CDR2 is SYDVKM in the germline V gene. Trimming shortened V by 8 bases and J by 2 bases, and 7 bases separated the two germline ends. The CDR3 covers 11 residues. CDR3: CASGGPYEQYF. For the CDR3, the DNA is TGTGCCAGCGGGGGGCCCTACGAGCAGTACTTC.

The V and J genes are TRBV24-1 and TRBJ2-1, with 7 bases lining up with TRBD1. Germline-derived CDR1 and CDR2 are KGHDR and SFDVKD. The CDR3 sequence is 21 residues long. V lost 2 bases, J lost 0 bases, and 18 bases stayed unmatched. The CDR3 region is CATSDSPASGQPPSSYNEQFF. In DNA form, the CDR3 reads TGTGCCACCAGTGATTCCCCGGCCTCGGGACAGCCTCCGAGCTCCTACAATGAGCAGTTCTTC.

This chain uses TRBV7-6 with TRBJ1-6, with 10 bases that match TRBD1. Trimming removed 5 bases from V and 3 bases from J; junction bases left unmatched: 7. The CDR3 is 17 amino acids. Looked up from germline, CDR1 is SGHVS and CDR2 is FNYEAQ. The CDR3 protein is CASSPMRDRGYNSPLHF. In DNA form, the CDR3 reads TGTGCCAGCAGCCCTATGCGGGACAGGGGCTATAATTCACCCCTCCACTTT.

The chain uses TRBV11-2 and TRBJ2-6; tentative D call: TRBD2 (6 bases). Trimming cost V 1 base and J 1 base, with 8 bases left between them. The CDR3 spans 16 residues. Germline assignment: CDR1 SGHAT and CDR2 FQNNGV. CDR3 sequence reads: CASSLAAGSGANVLTF. The CDR3 DNA sequence: TGTGCCAGCAGCTTAGCGGCGGGGTCTGGGGCCAACGTCCTGACTTTC.